The source of this TCR beta chain is a study of CD8 T cells in Susac syndrome. The V gene lost 2 bases and the J gene lost 1 base, with 14 bases spanning the gap. CDR3 length: 16 amino acids. Germline lookup yields CDR1 DFQATT and CDR2 SNEGSKA (reference sequence). RNA, at roughly 0.45 to 1 ug, was reverse transcribed with random hexamers. TCRdb analysed the immunoSEQ multiplex PCR reads with MiXCR anew, one entry per CDR3 protein. The table shows 170,000 or so distinct CDR3 sequences, with approximately 94% occurring only once. Sequencing was performed on CD4+ T cells from PBMCs. The chain recombines TRBV20-1 with TRBJ2-2; a possible D gene is TRBD1 (6 bases). The TCR originated in a human donor with multiple sclerosis. CDR3 region: CSARRSGHLNTGELFF. Written as DNA, the CDR3 is TGCAGTGCTAGACGTTCGGGACACCTGAACACCGGGGAGCTGTTTTTT.